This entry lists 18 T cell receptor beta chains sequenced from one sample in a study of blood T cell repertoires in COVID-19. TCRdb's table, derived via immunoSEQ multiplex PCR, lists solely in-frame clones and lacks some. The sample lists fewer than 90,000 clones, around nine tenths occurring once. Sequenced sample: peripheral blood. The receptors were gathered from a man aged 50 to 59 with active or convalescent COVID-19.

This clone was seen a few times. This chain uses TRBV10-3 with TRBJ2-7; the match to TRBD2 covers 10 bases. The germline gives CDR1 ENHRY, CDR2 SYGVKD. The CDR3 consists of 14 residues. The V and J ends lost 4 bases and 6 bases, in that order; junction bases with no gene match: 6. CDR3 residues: CAISALAGEGEQYV. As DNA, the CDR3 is TGTGCCATCAGTGCTCTAGCGGGGGAAGGCGAGCAGTACGTC.

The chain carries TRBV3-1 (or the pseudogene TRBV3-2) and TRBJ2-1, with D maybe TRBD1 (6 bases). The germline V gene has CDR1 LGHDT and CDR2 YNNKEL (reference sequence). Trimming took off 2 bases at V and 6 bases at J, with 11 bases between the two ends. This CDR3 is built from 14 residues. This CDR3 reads CASSQITGRNEQFF. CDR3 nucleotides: TGTGCCAGCAGCCAAATTACAGGGCGCAATGAGCAGTTCTTC.

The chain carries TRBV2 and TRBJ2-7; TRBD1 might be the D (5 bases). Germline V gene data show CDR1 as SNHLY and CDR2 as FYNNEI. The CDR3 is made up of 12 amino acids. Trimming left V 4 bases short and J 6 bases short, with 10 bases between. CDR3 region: CASSVRGSEQYV. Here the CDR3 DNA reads TGTGCCAGCAGTGTAAGGGGCTCCGAGCAGTACGTC.

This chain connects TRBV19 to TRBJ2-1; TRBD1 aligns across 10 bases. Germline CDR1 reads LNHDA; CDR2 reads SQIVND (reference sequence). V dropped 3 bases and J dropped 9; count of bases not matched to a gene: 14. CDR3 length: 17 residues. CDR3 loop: CASSILPGTGASVEQFF. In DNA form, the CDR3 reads TGTGCCAGTAGTATTCTCCCGGGGACAGGGGCCTCCGTTGAGCAGTTCTTC.

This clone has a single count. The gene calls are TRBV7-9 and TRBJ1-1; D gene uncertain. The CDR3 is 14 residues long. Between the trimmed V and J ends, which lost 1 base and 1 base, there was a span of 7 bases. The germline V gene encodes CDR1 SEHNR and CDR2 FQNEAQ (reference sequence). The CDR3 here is CASSLVLENTEAFF. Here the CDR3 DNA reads TGTGCCAGCAGCTTAGTCCTAGAGAACACTGAAGCTTTCTTT. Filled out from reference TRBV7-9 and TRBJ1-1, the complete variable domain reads DTGVSQNPRHKITKRGQNVTFRCDPISEHNRLYWYRQTLGQGPEFLTYFQNEAQLEKSRLLSDRFSAERPKGSFSTLEIQRTEQGDSAMYLCASSLVLENTEAFFGQGTRLTVV.

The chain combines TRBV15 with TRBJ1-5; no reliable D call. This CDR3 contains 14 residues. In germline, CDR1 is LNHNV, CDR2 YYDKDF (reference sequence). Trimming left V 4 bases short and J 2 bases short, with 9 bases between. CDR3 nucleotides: TGTGCCACCAGCACCTTTCGGGGCAATCAGCCCCAGCATTTT. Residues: CATSTFRGNQPQHF. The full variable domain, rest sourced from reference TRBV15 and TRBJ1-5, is DAMVIQNPRYQVTQFGKPVTLSCSQTLNHNVMYWYQQKSSQAPKLLFHYYDKDFNNEADTPDNFQSRRPNTSFCFLDIRSPGLGDTAMYLCATSTFRGNQPQHFGDGTRLSIL.

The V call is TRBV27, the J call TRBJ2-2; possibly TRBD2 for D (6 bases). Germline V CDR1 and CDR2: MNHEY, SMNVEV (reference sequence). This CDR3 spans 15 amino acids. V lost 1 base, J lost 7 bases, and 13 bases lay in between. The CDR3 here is CASSLLGSGVGELFF. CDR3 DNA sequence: TGTGCCAGCAGTTTATTGGGGTCGGGGGTCGGGGAGCTGTTTTTT.

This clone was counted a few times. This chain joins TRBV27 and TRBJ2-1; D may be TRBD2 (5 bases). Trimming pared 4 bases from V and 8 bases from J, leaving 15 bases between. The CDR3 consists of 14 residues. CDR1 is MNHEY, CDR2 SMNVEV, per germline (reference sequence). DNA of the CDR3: TGTGCCAGCAGTTCGGGGAACAGTGACGATGAGCAGTTCTTC. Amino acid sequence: CASSSGNSDDEQFF.

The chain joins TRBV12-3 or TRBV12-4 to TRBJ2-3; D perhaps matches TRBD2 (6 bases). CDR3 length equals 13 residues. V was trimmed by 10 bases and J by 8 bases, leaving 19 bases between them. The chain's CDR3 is CAIQETRLGTQYF. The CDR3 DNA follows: TGTGCCATCCAAGAGACTAGGTTGGGTACGCAGTATTTT.

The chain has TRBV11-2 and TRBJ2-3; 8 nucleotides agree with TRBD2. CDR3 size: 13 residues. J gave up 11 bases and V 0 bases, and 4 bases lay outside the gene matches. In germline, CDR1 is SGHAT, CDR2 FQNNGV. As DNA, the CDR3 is TGTGCCAGCAGCTTAGAAAAGGCGGGGGGGCAGTATTTT. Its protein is CASSLEKAGGQYF. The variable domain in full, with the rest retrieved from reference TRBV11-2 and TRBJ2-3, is EAGVAQSPRYKIIEKRQSVAFWCNPISGHATLYWYQQILGQGPKLLIQFQNNGVVDDSQLPKDRFSAERLKGVDSTLKIQPAKLEDSAVYLCASSLEKAGGQYFGPGTRLTVL.

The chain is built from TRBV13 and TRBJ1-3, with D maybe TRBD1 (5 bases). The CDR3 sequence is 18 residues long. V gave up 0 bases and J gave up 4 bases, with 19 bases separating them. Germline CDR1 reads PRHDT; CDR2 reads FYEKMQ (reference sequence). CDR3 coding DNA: TGTGCCAGCAGCTTAGGATTAAACGGTCAGGGTGGAGGAAACACCATATATTTT. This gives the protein CASSLGLNGQGGGNTIYF.

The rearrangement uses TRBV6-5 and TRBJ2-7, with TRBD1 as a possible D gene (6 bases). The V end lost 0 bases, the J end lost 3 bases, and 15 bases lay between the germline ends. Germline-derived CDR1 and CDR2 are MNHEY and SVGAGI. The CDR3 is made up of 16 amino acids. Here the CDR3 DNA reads TGTGCCAGCAGTTACTCCTCAAGGGGGTTGGTCTACGAGCAGTACTTC. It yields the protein CASSYSSRGLVYEQYF.

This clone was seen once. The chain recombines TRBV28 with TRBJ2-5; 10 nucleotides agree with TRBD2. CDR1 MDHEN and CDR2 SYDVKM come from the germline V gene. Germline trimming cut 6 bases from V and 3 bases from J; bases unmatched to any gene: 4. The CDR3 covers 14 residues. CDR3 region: CASRSGGAEETQYF. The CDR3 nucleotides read TGTGCCAGCAGGAGCGGGGGGGCGGAAGAGACCCAGTACTTC. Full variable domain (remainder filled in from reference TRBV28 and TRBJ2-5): DVKVTQSSRYLVKRTGEKVFLECVQDMDHENMFWYRQDPGLGLRLIYFSYDVKMKEKGDIPEGYSVSREKKERFSLILESASTNQTSMYLCASRSGGAEETQYFGPGTRLLVL.

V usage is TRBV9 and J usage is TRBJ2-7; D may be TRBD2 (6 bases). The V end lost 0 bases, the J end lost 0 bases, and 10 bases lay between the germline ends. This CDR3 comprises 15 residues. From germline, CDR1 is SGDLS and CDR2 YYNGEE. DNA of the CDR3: TGTGCCAGCAGCGTAGGCTTCGGGGGCTCCTACGAGCAGTACTTC. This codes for CASSVGFGGSYEQYF.

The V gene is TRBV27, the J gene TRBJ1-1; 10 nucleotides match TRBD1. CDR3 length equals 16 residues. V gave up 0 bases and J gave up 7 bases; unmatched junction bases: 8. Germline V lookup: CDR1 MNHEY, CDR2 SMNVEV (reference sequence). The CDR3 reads CASSLSGDRGLGEAFF. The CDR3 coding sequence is TGTGCCAGCAGTTTATCGGGGGACAGGGGTCTCGGTGAAGCTTTCTTT.

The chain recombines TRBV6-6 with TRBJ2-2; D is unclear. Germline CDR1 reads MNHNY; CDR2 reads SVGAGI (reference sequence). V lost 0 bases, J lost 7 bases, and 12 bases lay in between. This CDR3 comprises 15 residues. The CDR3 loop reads CASSYSLLVIGELFF. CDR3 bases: TGTGCCAGCAGTTACTCCCTACTGGTTATCGGGGAGCTGTTTTTT.

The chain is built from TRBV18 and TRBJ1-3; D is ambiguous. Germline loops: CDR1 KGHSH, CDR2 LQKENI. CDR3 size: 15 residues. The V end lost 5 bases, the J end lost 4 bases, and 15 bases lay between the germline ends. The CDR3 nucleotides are TGTGCCAGCTCAGCAAGGACTGAAGGGGGAAACACCATATATTTT. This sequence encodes CASSARTEGGNTIYF. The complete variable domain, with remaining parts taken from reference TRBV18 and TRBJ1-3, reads NAGVMQNPRHLVRRRGQEARLRCSPMKGHSHVYWYRQLPEEGLKFMVYLQKENIIDESGMPKERFSAEFPKEGPSILRIQQVVRGDSAAYFCASSARTEGGNTIYFGEGSWLTVV.

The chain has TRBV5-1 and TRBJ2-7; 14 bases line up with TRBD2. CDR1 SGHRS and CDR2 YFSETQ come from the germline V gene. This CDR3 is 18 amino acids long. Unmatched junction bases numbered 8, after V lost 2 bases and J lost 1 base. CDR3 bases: TGCGCCAGCAGCTTAGCCGGGACTAGCGGGGGCTTGTCCTACGAGCAGTACTTC. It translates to CASSLAGTSGGLSYEQYF. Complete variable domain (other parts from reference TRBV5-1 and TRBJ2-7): KAGVTQTPRYLIKTRGQQVTLSCSPISGHRSVSWYQQTPGQGLQFLFEYFSETQRNKGNFPGRFSGRQFSNSRSEMNVSTLELGDSALYLCASSLAGTSGGLSYEQYFGPGTRLTVT.